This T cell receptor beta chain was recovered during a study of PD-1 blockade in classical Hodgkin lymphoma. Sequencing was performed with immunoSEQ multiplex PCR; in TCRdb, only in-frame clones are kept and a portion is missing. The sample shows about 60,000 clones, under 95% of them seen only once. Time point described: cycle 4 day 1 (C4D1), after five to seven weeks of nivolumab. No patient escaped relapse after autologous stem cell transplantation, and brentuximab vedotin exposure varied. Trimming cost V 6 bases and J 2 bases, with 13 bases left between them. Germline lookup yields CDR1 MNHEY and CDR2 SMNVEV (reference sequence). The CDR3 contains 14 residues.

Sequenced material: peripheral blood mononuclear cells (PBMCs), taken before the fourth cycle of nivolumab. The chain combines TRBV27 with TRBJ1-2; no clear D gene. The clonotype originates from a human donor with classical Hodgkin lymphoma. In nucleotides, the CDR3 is TGTGCCAGCAGCCCCGTTGGGTTCAACTATGGCTACACCTTC. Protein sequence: CASSPVGFNYGYTF.